This is a list of T cell receptor beta chains from one sample in a study of blood T cells in healthy people across ages. TCRdb re-called the 5' RACE reads through MiXCR, storing one row per CDR3 protein. There are 1.4 million to 1.5 million distinct CDR3 sequences in the sample; about 43% occur only once, and roughly 7.7% lies in the top ten. Sequencing was performed on blood. The receptors were gathered from a woman aged 18-30 years in good health. Both conserved end residues are part of each CDR3. The order of the fields is clone size, V gene, J gene, D gene, CDR3 protein, CDR3 DNA. The D gene is left open where the match is weak. The size entry is marked missing in some rows and otherwise reads once, few, many or a size class.

NA	TRBV10-3	TRBJ1-1	TRBD1	CATRRTGDISEAFF	TGTGCCACCCGCCGAACAGGGGACATATCTGAAGCTTTCTTT
NA	TRBV20-1	TRBJ1-5	NA	CSAKGGGNQPQHF	TGCAGTGCTAAAGGGGGGGGCAATCAGCCCCAGCATTTT
NA	TRBV7-2	TRBJ2-1	NA	CASSLDRVGSNEQFF	TGTGCCAGCAGCTTAGACAGAGTAGGCTCCAATGAGCAGTTCTTC
few	TRBV2	TRBJ2-7	NA	CASSELNSYEQYF	TGTGCCAGCAGCGAACTTAACTCCTACGAGCAGTACTTC
few	TRBV6-5	TRBJ1-2	NA	CASSSVLAGLYGYTF	TGTGCCAGCAGTTCCGTGTTGGCAGGGCTTTATGGCTACACCTTC
NA	TRBV11-2	TRBJ2-7	NA	CASSAPGYIYEQYF	TGTGCCAGCAGCGCACCCGGATACATCTACGAGCAGTACTTC
NA	TRBV29-1	TRBJ2-2	NA	CSVQTAGELFF	TGCAGCGTTCAAACAGCCGGGGAGCTGTTTTTT
few	TRBV5-5	TRBJ2-7	TRBD1	CASNLQGYEQYF	TGTGCCAGCAACCTACAGGGGTACGAGCAGTACTTC
NA	TRBV27	TRBJ1-4	TRBD1	CASRRTGAGFF	TGTGCCAGCAGGCGGACAGGGGCAGGGTTTTTT
few	TRBV7-6	TRBJ1-5	NA	CASSLGVESNQPQHF	TGTGCCAGCAGCTTAGGGGTAGAGAGCAATCAGCCCCAGCATTTT
NA	TRBV3-1	TRBJ2-1	NA	CASSSPGFRYNEQFF	TGTGCCAGCAGCTCCCCGGGGTTCCGGTACAATGAGCAGTTCTTC
NA	TRBV2	TRBJ1-5	TRBD1	CASSGVTGTGSNQPQHF	TGTGCCAGCAGTGGGGTAACCGGGACAGGTAGCAATCAGCCCCAGCATTTT
NA	TRBV5-5	TRBJ2-1	NA	CASSLAQARGSFNEQFF	TGTGCCAGCAGCTTGGCTCAGGCCAGGGGTAGCTTCAATGAGCAGTTCTTC
NA	TRBV24-1	TRBJ2-5	TRBD2	CATSDPSGRRAHEQYF	TGTGCCACCAGTGACCCTAGCGGGAGGAGGGCCCATGAGCAGTACTTC
few	TRBV21-1	TRBJ2-7	NA	CASSEPGLEYEQYF	TGTGCCAGCAGCGAACCGGGACTCGAATACGAGCAGTACTTC
few	TRBV29-1	TRBJ1-1	NA	CSPRVESNTEAFF	TGCAGCCCCAGGGTAGAATCAAACACTGAAGCTTTCTTT
NA	TRBV6-1	TRBJ2-6	TRBD1	CASSGTGSLSGANVLTF	TGTGCCAGCAGTGGGACAGGCAGCCTCTCTGGGGCCAACGTCCTGACTTTC
NA	TRBV6-5	TRBJ2-1	TRBD1	CASSYLGDRGMYEQFF	TGTGCCAGCAGTTACTTGGGGGACAGGGGGATGTATGAGCAGTTCTTC
few	TRBV12-3/TRBV12-4	TRBJ2-5	NA	CASSPPAVPTQYF	TGTGCCAGCAGCCCGCCCGCAGTTCCGACCCAGTACTTC
NA	TRBV7-9	TRBJ1-5	NA	CASSPNSGAGSNQPQHF	TGTGCCAGCAGCCCGAACTCAGGGGCTGGTAGCAATCAGCCCCAGCATTTT
NA	TRBV20-1	TRBJ1-2	TRBD1	CIWGQGDGYTF	TGCATCTGGGGGCAGGGGGATGGCTACACCTTC
few	TRBV20-1	TRBJ2-3	NA	CSARERNTQYF	TGCAGTGCTAGAGAAAGGAATACGCAGTATTTT
NA	TRBV25-1	TRBJ2-5	TRBD2	CASSELRGGLDFQKTQYF	TGTGCCAGCAGTGAATTGCGGGGAGGACTAGATTTCCAAAAGACCCAGTACTTC
few	TRBV3-1	TRBJ2-7	NA	CASSQLYDYEQYF	TGTGCCAGCAGCCAATTGTACGACTACGAGCAGTACTTC
NA	TRBV12-3/TRBV12-4	TRBJ2-7	NA	CASSLISGTSYEQYF	TGTGCCAGCAGTTTAATATCGGGGACCTCCTACGAGCAGTACTTC
NA	TRBV10-3	TRBJ2-1	TRBD2	CAISEAGAQSSYNEQFF	TGTGCCATCAGTGAAGCGGGGGCCCAGAGCTCCTACAATGAGCAGTTCTTC
NA	TRBV20-1	TRBJ2-1	TRBD2	CSARVGGERFYNEQFF	TGCAGTGCTAGAGTTGGGGGGGAGCGGTTCTACAATGAGCAGTTCTTC
NA	TRBV20-1	TRBJ2-7	TRBD2	CSAPGGPGLSSSYEQYF	TGCAGTGCTCCGGGGGGACCGGGGCTATCCAGCTCCTACGAGCAGTACTTC
few	TRBV10-3	TRBJ2-3	NA	CAISPFSSGVKDTQYF	TGTGCCATCAGCCCGTTCTCTAGTGGGGTAAAAGATACGCAGTATTTT
NA	TRBV12-3/TRBV12-4	TRBJ2-7	NA	CASSLAQPYEQYF	TGTGCCAGCAGTTTGGCGCAGCCCTACGAGCAGTACTTC
few	TRBV5-6	TRBJ2-6	TRBD2	CASSRHSGLANSGANVLTF	TGTGCCAGCAGCCGTCATTCTGGACTAGCCAACTCTGGGGCCAACGTCCTGACTTTC
NA	TRBV15	TRBJ2-1	NA	CATSLGQNEQFF	TGTGCCACCAGCCTAGGCCAGAATGAGCAGTTCTTC
NA	TRBV27	TRBJ2-7	TRBD1	CASTRGGQGSAYEQYF	TGTGCCAGCACTCGAGGGGGACAGGGGTCGGCCTACGAGCAGTACTTC
NA	TRBV7-9	TRBJ2-3	NA	CASSCRYADTQYF	TGTGCCAGCAGCTGCCGATATGCAGATACGCAGTATTTT
NA	TRBV5-3	TRBJ2-1	NA	CARSFQDHEQFF	TGTGCCAGAAGCTTCCAAGACCATGAGCAGTTCTTC
NA	TRBV20-1	TRBJ1-5	NA	CSAREGTPNNQPQHF	TGCAGTGCTAGAGAGGGGACACCTAACAATCAGCCCCAGCATTTT
NA	TRBV27	TRBJ2-5	TRBD2	CASTGAASGQETQYF	TGTGCCAGCACGGGCGCGGCTAGCGGACAAGAGACCCAGTACTTC
few	TRBV5-1	TRBJ2-1	TRBD2	CASSPQLAAGNGYEQFF	TGCGCCAGCAGCCCCCAACTAGCGGCAGGGAATGGCTATGAGCAGTTCTTC
NA	TRBV21-1	TRBJ2-5	NA	CASSYRGAKGLRETQYF	TGTGCCAGCAGCTACCGGGGGGCGAAGGGACTTCGGGAGACCCAGTACTTC
few	TRBV4-2	TRBJ2-3	NA	CASSSRAAQSTDTQYF	TGTGCCAGCAGCTCCCGGGCGGCCCAGAGCACAGATACGCAGTATTTT
NA	TRBV20-1	TRBJ1-4	NA	CSASRDGRTNEKLFF	TGCAGTGCTAGCCGGGACGGCAGAACTAATGAAAAACTGTTTTTT
few	TRBV25-1	TRBJ2-5	TRBD2	CASSGPSGGEETQYF	TGTGCCAGCAGTGGTCCTAGCGGGGGAGAAGAGACCCAGTACTTC
NA	TRBV7-8	TRBJ2-1	TRBD2	CASSRLAELDNKQFF	TGTGCCAGCAGCCGACTAGCGGAACTGGACAATAAGCAGTTCTTC
NA	TRBV6-5	TRBJ2-7	NA	CASFEGPFREQYF	TGTGCCAGCTTCGAGGGGCCTTTCCGCGAGCAGTACTTC
many	TRBV4-1	TRBJ2-3	TRBD2	CASSQDRAGTDTQYF	TGCGCCAGCAGCCAAGATAGAGCGGGGACAGATACGCAGTATTTT
few	TRBV20-1	TRBJ1-2	TRBD1	CSARGGTENYGYTF	TGCAGTGCTAGAGGGGGGACAGAGAACTATGGCTACACCTTC
NA	TRBV10-3	TRBJ2-2	TRBD2	CAISRGTSPITGELFF	TGTGCCATCAGCCGCGGGACTAGCCCGATCACCGGGGAGCTGTTTTTT
NA	TRBV7-6	TRBJ1-4	NA	CASSSPSGKLFF	TGTGCCAGCAGCTCCCCGAGCGGAAAACTGTTTTTT
few	TRBV12-3/TRBV12-4	TRBJ2-4	NA	CASSSGGGNIQYF	TGTGCCAGCAGTTCGGGGGGCGGAAACATTCAGTACTTC
few	TRBV20-1	TRBJ1-4	NA	CSARTDEKLFF	TGCAGTGCTAGAACAGATGAAAAACTGTTTTTT